This T cell receptor (beta chain) was recovered during a study of shared clonotypes between healthy human individuals. Some clones are missing from TCRdb's copy, which holds only in-frame ones; the method was immunoSEQ multiplex PCR. The table shows some 2.1 million clones, with 85% to 95% occurring only once. CDR1 and CDR2 (germline): SGHRS, YFSETQ. Trimming shortened V by 0 bases and J by 0 bases, and 12 bases separated the two germline ends. The CDR3 covers 16 residues. Sequencing input: naive CD4+ T cells sorted from blood. Subset denoted: CD45RA+ positively selected. The TCR comes from a man younger than 35 in good health. The gene calls are TRBV5-1 and TRBJ1-2; D unresolved. The CDR3 protein is CASSLDPTRANYGYTF. The DNA for the CDR3 is TGCGCCAGCAGCTTGGATCCGACGCGCGCTAACTATGGCTACACCTTC. The full variable domain, with the rest looked up from reference TRBV5-1 and TRBJ1-2, is KAGVTQTPRYLIKTRGQQVTLSCSPISGHRSVSWYQQTPGQGLQFLFEYFSETQRNKGNFPGRFSGRQFSNSRSEMNVSTLELGDSALYLCASSLDPTRANYGYTFGSGTRLTVV.